This T cell receptor beta chain was recorded in a study of regulatory T cells in long-lasting Graves disease. Trimming removed 2 bases from V and 7 bases from J, with 20 bases in between. The germline V gene has CDR1 SEHNR and CDR2 FQNEAQ (reference sequence). CDR3 length equals 16 residues. This clonotype was recorded a few times. What it recognizes is unknown. With iRepertoire HTBI primers and Arm-PCR of CDR3 regions, TCR beta libraries were built. In the original processing: Looking across samples, the authors found some 60 TRBV and approximately 13 TRBJ segments. Each CDR3 protein is one row after TCRdb ran MiXCR on the multiplex PCR reads. These V and J calls are TCRdb output, not the study's own analysis. The table shows hundreds of thousands of distinct CDR3 sequences, with roughly 14% occurring only once. Notes on the study in general: Limited samples may have lowered accuracy. TRBV28 was favored in persistent disease, as were TRBJ1-2 and TRBJ2-5.

Noted time point: newly diagnosed GD, antithyroid drugs for less than 3 months. Following extraction of RNA from PBMCs, that RNA was used to make the TCR library. The same sample was also studied in work on T cells in Graves' hyperthyroidism and ophthalmopathy. In that study: A first-round RT-PCR of the TCR CDR3 used the HTBI primer set.

This TCR derives from a man aged 25-40 years with Graves disease. V is TRBV7-9 and J is TRBJ1-2, with D perhaps TRBD1 (5 bases). Material: peripheral blood mononuclear cells (PBMCs), obtained at new diagnosis, from a patient treated with antithyroid drugs. CDR3 DNA: TGTGCCAGCAGCTTAAGACGGCGGCAGGGCGTTATTGGCTACACCTTC. It yields the protein CASSLRRRQGVIGYTF.